This TCR beta chain appears in the sequencing data of a study of Ad26.COV2.S vaccination and SARS-CoV-2 variants. Background on the study: Donor was in the COV1001 Ad26.COV2.S trial arm.

On this clone itself: Its target is unknown.

Data came from immunoSEQ multiplex PCR; TCRdb stores just in-frame clones and leaves some out. Among hundreds of thousands of clones, 92% were seen once, and the ten largest hold more than 1.5%. Study-level findings and limits: Spike-specific responses of CD8+ and CD4+ T cells were reported to display substantial breadth after vaccination.

Treatment: some 19 received Ad26.COV2.S at low or high dose, single or two shots; roughly 5 received placebo; per-sample allocation not given. Sample collection was performed on day 63 after the first vaccine or placebo injection. The CDR3 covers 16 residues. Germline V gives CDR1 SGHTA, CDR2 FQGNSA. The V gene lost 6 bases and the J gene lost 4 bases, with 20 bases spanning the gap. The sample consisted of peripheral blood, taken in a trial of Ad26.COV2.S vaccine versus placebo. This chain uses TRBV7-2 with TRBJ2-3, with D tentatively TRBD2 (6 bases). This TCR was recovered from a person between 18 and 59 years old who received the Ad26.COV2.S COVID-19 vaccine or a placebo. CDR3 sequence: CASRTMAGFVSDTQYF. CDR3 bases: TGTGCCAGCAGAACTATGGCGGGATTTGTTTCAGATACGCAGTATTTT.